Presented here are 22 T cell receptor beta chains from one specimen sequenced in a study of glioma-infiltrating T cells. Using RNA template, CDR3s of TCR alpha and beta were amplified with iRepertoire arm-PCR. TCRdb reprocessed the multiplex PCR reads with MiXCR, giving one entry per CDR3 protein. The sample consists of 95,000 to 150,000 distinct CDR3 sequences, 23% of them appearing once. The sequencing input was glioma tissue, nonneoplastic brain tissue, or PBMCs (not recorded which). The source is a human donor with low-grade glioma or glioblastoma, undergoing nonglioma brain surgery, or in good health (not recorded which).

The J gene is TRBJ2-3, the V gene TRBV5-1; 7 nucleotides match TRBD2. Germline CDR1 reads SGHRS; CDR2 reads YFSETQ. The CDR3 is 16 residues long. V lost 1 base, J lost 0 bases, and 5 bases stayed unmatched. The CDR3 reads CASSLTSSGSTDTQYF. The CDR3 nucleotides are TGCGCCAGCAGCTTGACCTCTAGCGGTAGCACAGATACGCAGTATTTT.

The J gene is TRBJ1-2, the V gene TRBV10-3, with 8 bases identical to TRBD1. Germline V gives CDR1 ENHRY, CDR2 SYGVKD. J gave up 1 base and V 0 bases, and 7 bases lay outside the gene matches. CDR3 length: 17 amino acids. CDR3 DNA sequence: TGTGCCATCAGTGAGTCCACCAGGACAGGGAGTAACTATGGCTACACCTTC. Its protein is CAISESTRTGSNYGYTF.

There are many counts of this clonotype. The chain has TRBV20-1 and TRBJ1-5; D is possibly TRBD1 (5 bases). The V gene lost 5 bases and the J gene lost 1 base, with 12 bases spanning the gap. In germline, CDR1 is DFQATT, CDR2 SNEGSKA (reference sequence). The CDR3 sequence is 14 residues long. In DNA form, the CDR3 reads TGCAGTGCTTGGGGAGAGGGGAGCAATCAGCCCCAGCATTTT. As protein: CSAWGEGSNQPQHF.

Ten or more counts support this clonotype. V is TRBV20-1 and J is TRBJ2-3; D is ambiguous. The germline CDR1 and CDR2 sequences are DFQATT and SNEGSKA (reference sequence). The CDR3 is 15 amino acids. V lost 1 base and J lost 0, with 11 bases in between. The DNA for the CDR3 is TGCAGTGCTAGAGCGGGCGCGGTTAGCACAGATACGCAGTATTTT. Translation: CSARAGAVSTDTQYF.

This clonotype has only a few counts. The rearrangement links TRBV7-9 to TRBJ1-2; TRBD1 might be the D (6 bases). CDR3 size: 15 residues. The V end was cut by 8 bases, the J end by 4 bases, with 20 bases between. Germline CDR1 SEHNR, CDR2 FQNEAQ (reference sequence). DNA for the CDR3: TGTGCCAGCGGGAAGCAGACAGGTGGGGGCTATGGCTACACCTTC. Encoded protein: CASGKQTGGGYGYTF.

The rearrangement uses TRBV9 and TRBJ2-7; 11 bases are a match to TRBD2. In germline, CDR1 is SGDLS, CDR2 YYNGEE. Trimming removed 4 bases from V and 3 bases from J; junction bases left unmatched: 3. CDR3 size: 14 residues. The CDR3 loop is CASSPTSGIYEQYF. In DNA, the CDR3 is TGTGCCAGCAGCCCGACTAGCGGGATCTACGAGCAGTACTTC.

This clonotype has at least ten counts. The chain has TRBV20-1 and TRBJ1-1; 9 bases agree with TRBD1. Trimming took 5 bases from V and 9 from J; bases not matched to a gene: 1. Germline CDR1 is DFQATT and CDR2 is SNEGSKA (reference sequence). The CDR3 contains 10 residues. CDR3 DNA: TGCAGTGCTGGACAGGGGCAAGCTTTCTTT. Translating it yields CSAGQGQAFF.

This clonotype was detected many times. The V gene is TRBV4-1, the J gene TRBJ1-3; D gene uncertain. V gave up 4 bases and J gave up 8 bases, with 12 bases separating them. The CDR3 has 13 amino acids. The germline V gene has CDR1 MGHRA and CDR2 YSYEKL. DNA for the CDR3: TGCGCCAGCAGCCTTAATCAAAGAGACACCATATATTTT. It specifies CASSLNQRDTIYF.

With respect to this clonotype: At one boundary the junction diverges from the germline segment, which might be a read error. DNA for the CDR3: TGTGCCAGCAGTTTTTTCGAGAACACTGGAGCTTTCTTT. This encodes CASSFFENTGAFF. This chain uses TRBV12-3 or TRBV12-4 with TRBJ1-1; D is undetermined. The CDR3 is 13 residues long.

This clonotype appeared many times. The rearrangement joins TRBV4-2 to TRBJ1-1; TRBD1 matches 11 bases. The CDR3 covers 17 residues. V shed 3 bases, J shed 2 bases, and the junction held 8 bases outside the gene matches. CDR1 and CDR2 (germline): LGHNA, YNFKEQ. The DNA of the CDR3 is TGTGCCAGCAGCCATGCCCCCGGACAGGGGGCCAACACTGAAGCTTTCTTT. It specifies CASSHAPGQGANTEAFF.

This clonotype was counted ten times or more. The chain combines TRBV7-9 with TRBJ1-5; possibly TRBD1 for D (5 bases). The germline CDR1 and CDR2 sequences are SEHNR and FQNEAQ (reference sequence). This CDR3 is 16 amino acids long. Deletions cut 5 bases from V and 2 bases from J, with 16 bases between. Here the CDR3 reads CASSPSGGVRNQPQHF. The CDR3 nucleotides are TGTGCCAGCAGCCCTAGCGGAGGGGTGCGCAATCAGCCCCAGCATTTT. Filled out from reference TRBV7-9 and TRBJ1-5, the complete variable domain reads DTGVSQNPRHKITKRGQNVTFRCDPISEHNRLYWYRQTLGQGPEFLTYFQNEAQLEKSRLLSDRFSAERPKGSFSTLEIQRTEQGDSAMYLCASSPSGGVRNQPQHFGDGTRLSIL.

This clonotype has only a few counts. This chain connects TRBV5-6 to TRBJ2-3; D may correspond to TRBD1 or TRBD2 (7 bases each). Germline CDR1 and CDR2: SGHDT and YYEEEE. The CDR3 sequence is 14 residues long. The V and J ends lost 6 bases and 6 bases respectively, with 17 bases between them. The CDR3 reads CASTDSGGADTQYF. Here the CDR3 DNA reads TGTGCCAGCACCGACTCAGGGGGGGCGGATACGCAGTATTTT.

Note on this clonotype: A much larger clone differs from this one at a single base, so this may be a read error. V and J are TRBV4-1 and TRBJ1-4; maybe TRBD1 (5 bases). The germline V gene encodes CDR1 MGHRA and CDR2 YSYEKL. This CDR3 spans 15 amino acids. The CDR3 protein is CASSPYRLRNEKLLF. Here the CDR3 DNA reads TGCGCCAGCAGCCCATACAGGCTACGAAATGAAAAACTGCTTTTT.

At least ten counts were recorded for this clonotype. The rearrangement links TRBV6-1 to TRBJ2-1; 11 positions agree with TRBD1. This CDR3 is built from 15 residues. The germline V gene has CDR1 MNHNS and CDR2 SASEGT. V was pared by 7 bases and J by 7 bases, with 9 bases of the junction left unmatched. The CDR3 region is CASTLDRGRRNEQFF. The CDR3 nucleotides read TGTGCCAGCACCTTGGACAGGGGGCGTCGAAATGAGCAGTTCTTC.

This clonotype occurred many times. This chain connects TRBV7-2 to TRBJ2-3; D possibly corresponds to TRBD1 (5 bases). Trimming took off 1 base at V and 10 bases at J, with 15 bases between the two ends. The CDR3 has 14 residues. Germline values: CDR1 SGHTA, CDR2 FQGNSA. In DNA form, the CDR3 reads TGTGCCAGCAGCTTAGAACGGTGGACAAGCGCGCAGTATTTT. It specifies CASSLERWTSAQYF.

The table lists this clonotype with many counts. The V and J genes are TRBV28 and TRBJ2-5; tentatively, D is TRBD1 (7 bases). CDR1 MDHEN and CDR2 SYDVKM come from the germline V gene. Between the trimmed V and J ends, which lost 7 bases and 5 bases, there was a span of 17 bases. This CDR3 comprises 14 residues. This CDR3 is CASTMTGRRETQYF. The CDR3 DNA reads as TGTGCCAGCACCATGACAGGGAGGAGGGAGACCCAGTACTTC.

Regarding this clonotype: One end of the junction varies from germline; a read error may be responsible. DNA of the CDR3: TGCAATGCTAGAGATCGGATACGTCAAGAGACCCAGTACTTC. It codes for CNARDRIRQETQYF. The chain employs TRBV20-1 and TRBJ2-5; D is ambiguous. The CDR3 is 14 residues long. CDR1 DFQATT and CDR2 SNEGSKA come from the germline V gene (reference sequence).

Details on this clonotype: A much larger clone lies a single base off, so this may be a read error. The chain is built from TRBV6-2 or TRBV6-3 and TRBJ1-1; D gene ambiguous. Germline V gives CDR1 MNHEY, CDR2 SVGEGT. This CDR3 spans 14 amino acids. The CDR3 spells CAISDPVKNTEAYF. The CDR3 DNA sequence: TGTGCCATCAGTGACCCAGTAAAAAACACTGAAGCTTACTTT.

Concerning this clonotype itself: A junction end diverges from the germline sequence, so it may reflect a read error. The chain has TRBV6-5 and TRBJ2-1; TRBD2 agrees at 14 bases. The V gene's germline CDR1 is MNHEY and CDR2 SVGAGI. This CDR3 has 17 amino acids. The CDR3 reads CASSYSGLAGVYNEQLF. The CDR3 coding sequence is TGTGCCAGCAGCTACTCGGGACTAGCGGGAGTATACAATGAGCAGCTCTTC.

This clonotype was seen a handful of times. The chain's CDR3 is CASSDYGLAGVEQYF. The CDR3, as DNA: TGTGCCAGCAGTGACTACGGACTAGCGGGAGTCGAGCAGTACTTC. The gene calls are TRBV12-3 or TRBV12-4 and TRBJ2-7, with 13 nucleotides matching TRBD2. The CDR3 is 15 amino acids. V was pared by 5 bases and J by 6 bases, with 7 bases of the junction left unmatched.

V usage is TRBV7-2 and J usage is TRBJ2-7; D is possibly TRBD1 (6 bases). The germline gives CDR1 SGHTA, CDR2 FQGNSA. Trimming left V 5 bases short and J 5 bases short, with 28 bases between. The CDR3 sequence is 18 residues long. This chain's CDR3 is CASSLRRGAAGLAHEQYF. The CDR3 DNA reads TGTGCCAGCAGCCTTCGCAGGGGAGCTGCGGGTCTCGCCCACGAGCAGTACTTC.

The sample holds many counts of this clonotype. The CDR3 region has the DNA TGTGCCAGCAGTTACAACCGGGCCGGGGGCAATGAGCAGTTCTTC. Translation gives CASSYNRAGGNEQFF. The V and J genes are TRBV6-2 or TRBV6-3 and TRBJ2-1; D might be TRBD2 (6 bases). V was shortened by 2 bases and J by 6 bases, with 14 bases between the two germline ends. Germline V gene lookup returns CDR1 MNHEY and CDR2 SVGEGT. The length of the CDR3 is 15 residues.